Listed below are T cell receptor beta chains from one sample, sequenced in a study of tumor and adjacent non-tumor tissue in lung cancer. A single record per CDR3 protein comes from TCRdb applying MiXCR to the multiplex PCR reads. The sample consists of 110,000 or so distinct CDR3 sequences, roughly 77% of them appearing once. The sample was lung tumor tissue. The receptor set was obtained from a woman aged 60 to 75 with non-small cell lung cancer. The CDR3 runs from the conserved cysteine through the conserved F or W. D genes are given only for firm matches. Size is stated for part of the rows, as once, few or many counts, or as a class when the clone is expanded.

NA	TRBV11-3	TRBJ2-1	NA	CARSFTERAGSNEQFF	TGTGCCAGAAGCTTCACCGAGAGGGCGGGGTCCAATGAGCAGTTCTTC
TRBD1	TRBV24-1	TRBJ2-3	NA	CATSEMTGVTDTQYF	TGTGCCACCAGTGAGATGACAGGGGTCACAGATACGCAGTATTTT
NA	TRBV28	TRBJ2-5	NA	CTSSLVSAGETQYF	TGTACCAGCAGTCTCGTTTCAGCGGGAGAGACCCAGTACTTC
TRBD1	TRBV11-3	TRBJ2-2	medium-sized	CASSFGTGKAGELFF	TGTGCCAGCAGCTTCGGGACAGGGAAGGCCGGGGAGCTGTTTTTT
NA	TRBV6-1	TRBJ1-4	NA	CASNMDLATNEKLFF	TGTGCCAGCAATATGGACTTGGCAACTAATGAAAAACTGTTTTTT
NA	TRBV4-3	TRBJ1-2	NA	CASSQDLGFDGYTF	TGCGCCAGCAGTCAAGATCTGGGATTTGATGGCTACACCTTC
TRBD1	TRBV7-2	TRBJ1-5	NA	CASSLAAGTGNQPQHF	TGTGCCAGCAGCTTAGCGGCAGGGACAGGCAATCAGCCCCAGCATTTT
NA	TRBV11-3	TRBJ1-1	NA	CASSLDSVRATEAFF	TGTGCTAGCAGCTTAGATTCGGTGAGAGCCACTGAAGCTTTCTTT
NA	TRBV30	TRBJ2-1	NA	CAWSGDWLSNNEQFF	TGTGCCTGGAGCGGAGACTGGCTTAGTAACAATGAGCAGTTCTTC
NA	TRBV10-3	TRBJ2-1	many	CAISESTNRDNEQFF	TGTGCCATCAGTGAGTCGACCAACAGAGACAATGAGCAGTTCTTC
NA	TRBV11-2	TRBJ2-7	many	CASSLDPQRSYEQYF	TGTGCCAGCAGCTTAGATCCCCAGAGGTCCTACGAGCAGTACTTC
NA	TRBV4-2	TRBJ2-2	once	CASSYGGRGGSGELFF	TGTGCCAGCAGCTATGGGGGCCGGGGTGGATCCGGGGAGCTGTTTTTT
TRBD1	TRBV6-6	TRBJ2-7	NA	CPSNRRTGGDYEQYF	TGTCCCAGCAATCGCCGGACAGGGGGAGATTACGAGCAGTACTTC
NA	TRBV5-6	TRBJ2-7	many	CASSFMSGSWYEQYF	TGTGCCAGCAGCTTTATGTCGGGTTCATGGTACGAGCAGTACTTC
NA	TRBV12-3/TRBV12-4	TRBJ2-2	many	CASRLVANTGELFF	TGTGCCAGCAGATTAGTTGCGAACACCGGGGAGCTGTTTTTT